In its sample, the clone carrying this T cell receptor beta chain was seen a few times. As yet, its antigen is unknown. In germline, CDR1 is SQVTM, CDR2 ANQGSEA. This CDR3 region has 9 residues. The V end lost 6 bases, the J end lost 2 bases, and 0 bases lay between the germline ends. 5'RACE template switching added a universal primer site and UMIs to TCR cDNA. TCRdb ran MiXCR on the 5' RACE reads and lists one entry per CDR3 protein. Counted here are about 320,000 distinct CDR3 sequences, approximately 11% occurring once; the ten biggest clones make up 3.3%. The sample belongs to a study of T cells after yellow fever vaccination. Regarding the study as a whole: Bulk-population clonotypes that are abundant could appear as contaminants in FACS-sorted repertoires.

The receptor was derived from a man between 18 and 35 years old who received the YFV17D yellow fever vaccine. This sequence joins TRBV29-1 and TRBJ2-3; D is undetermined. The source material was CD4+ T cells sorted from PBMCs, sampled 45 days after the yellow fever booster vaccination. DNA for the CDR3: TGCAGCGTCACAGATACGCAGTATTTT. Translation: CSVTDTQYF.